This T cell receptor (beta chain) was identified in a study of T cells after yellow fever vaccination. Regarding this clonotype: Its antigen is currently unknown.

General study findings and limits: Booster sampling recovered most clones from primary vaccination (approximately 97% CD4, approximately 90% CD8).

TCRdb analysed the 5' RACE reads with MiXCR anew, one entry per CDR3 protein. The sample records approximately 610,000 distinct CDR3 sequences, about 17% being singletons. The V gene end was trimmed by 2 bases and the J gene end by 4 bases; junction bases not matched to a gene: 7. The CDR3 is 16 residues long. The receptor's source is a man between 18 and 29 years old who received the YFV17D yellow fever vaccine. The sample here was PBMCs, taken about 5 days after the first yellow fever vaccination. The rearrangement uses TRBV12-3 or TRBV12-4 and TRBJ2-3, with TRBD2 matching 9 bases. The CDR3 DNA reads TGTGCCAGCAGTTTACAAGGCGGGGGGGCCGCAGATACGCAGTATTTT. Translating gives CASSLQGGGAADTQYF.